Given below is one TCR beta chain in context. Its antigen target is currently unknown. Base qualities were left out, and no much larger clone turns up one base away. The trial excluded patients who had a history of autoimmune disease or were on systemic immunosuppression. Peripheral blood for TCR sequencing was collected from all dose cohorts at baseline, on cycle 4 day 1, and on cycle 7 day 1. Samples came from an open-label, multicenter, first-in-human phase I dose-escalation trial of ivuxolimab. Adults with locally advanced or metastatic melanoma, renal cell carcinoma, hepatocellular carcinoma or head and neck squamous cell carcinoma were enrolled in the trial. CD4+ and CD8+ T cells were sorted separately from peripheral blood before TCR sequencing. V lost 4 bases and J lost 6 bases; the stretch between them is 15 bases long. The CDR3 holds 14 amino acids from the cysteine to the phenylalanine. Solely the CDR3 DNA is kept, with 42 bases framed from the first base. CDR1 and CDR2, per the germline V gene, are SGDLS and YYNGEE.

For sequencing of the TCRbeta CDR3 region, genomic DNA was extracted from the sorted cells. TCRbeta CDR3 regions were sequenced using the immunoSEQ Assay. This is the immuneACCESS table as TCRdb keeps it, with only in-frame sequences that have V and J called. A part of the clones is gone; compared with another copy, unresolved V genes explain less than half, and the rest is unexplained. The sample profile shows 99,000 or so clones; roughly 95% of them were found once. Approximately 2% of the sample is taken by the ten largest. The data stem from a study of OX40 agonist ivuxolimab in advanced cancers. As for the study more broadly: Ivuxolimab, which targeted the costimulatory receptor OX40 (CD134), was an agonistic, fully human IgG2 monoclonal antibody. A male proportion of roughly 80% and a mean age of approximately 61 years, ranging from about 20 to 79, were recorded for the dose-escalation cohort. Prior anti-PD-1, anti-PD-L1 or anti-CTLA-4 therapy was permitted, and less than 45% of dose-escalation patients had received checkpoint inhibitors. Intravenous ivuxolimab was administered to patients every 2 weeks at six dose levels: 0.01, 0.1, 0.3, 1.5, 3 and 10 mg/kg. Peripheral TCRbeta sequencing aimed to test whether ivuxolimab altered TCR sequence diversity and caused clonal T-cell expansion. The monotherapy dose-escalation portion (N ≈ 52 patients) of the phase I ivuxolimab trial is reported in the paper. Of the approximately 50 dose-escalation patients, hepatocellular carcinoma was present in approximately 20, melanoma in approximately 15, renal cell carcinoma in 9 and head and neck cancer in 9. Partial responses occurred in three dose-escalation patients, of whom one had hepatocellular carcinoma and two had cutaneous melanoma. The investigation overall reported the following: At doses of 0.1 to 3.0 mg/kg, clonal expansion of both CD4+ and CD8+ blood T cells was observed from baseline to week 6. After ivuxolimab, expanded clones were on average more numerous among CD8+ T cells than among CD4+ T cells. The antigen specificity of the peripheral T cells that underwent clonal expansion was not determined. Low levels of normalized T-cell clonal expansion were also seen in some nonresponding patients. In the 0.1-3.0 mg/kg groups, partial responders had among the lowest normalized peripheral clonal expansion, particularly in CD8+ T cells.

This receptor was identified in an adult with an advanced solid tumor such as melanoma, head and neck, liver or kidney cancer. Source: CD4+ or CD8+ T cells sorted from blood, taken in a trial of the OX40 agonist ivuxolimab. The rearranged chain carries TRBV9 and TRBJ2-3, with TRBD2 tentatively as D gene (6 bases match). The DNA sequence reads TGTGCCAGCAGCTCAGGCGGAGGGGACGATACGCAGTATTTT. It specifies CASSSGGGDDTQYF.